This TCR beta chain is from a study of shared clonotypes between healthy human individuals. From germline, CDR1 is LNHNV and CDR2 YYDKDF (reference sequence). The CDR3 consists of 17 residues. The ends lost 0 bases at V and 5 bases at J; junction bases unmatched: 9. Profiled with immunoSEQ multiplex PCR; TCRdb holds only in-frame clones, not every one. The sample has approximately 1,500,000 clones, around 97% seen once; the top ten hold approximately 1.2%. Study-wide results and limits: Non-shared clonotypes displayed generation probabilities falling below those of clonotypes present in all four donors.

On this clone itself: Its antigen remains unidentified.

The source of this sequence is a man aged 25-45 years in good health. Sequencing was performed on naive CD4+ T cells sorted from blood. Noted subset: CD45RA+ positively selected. The V call is TRBV15, the J call TRBJ2-5; 10 nucleotides line up with TRBD2. The CDR3 DNA reads as TGTGCCACCAGCAGAGAAAATAGGCTAGCGGGAGAGGAGACCCAGTACTTC. It yields the protein CATSRENRLAGEETQYF.